These 25 T cell receptor beta chains originate from one sample sequenced in a study of blood T cells in healthy people across ages. Sample-barcoded 5' priming and a J-beta primer mix drove a second PCR of roughly 6 to 12 cycles. TCRdb reprocessed the 5' RACE reads via MiXCR and lists one record per CDR3 protein. The table has around 1,500,000 distinct CDR3 sequences, 25% to 30% seen once. Sequencing input: blood. The origin of the receptors is a woman in her 30s in good health.

The table lists this clonotype with many counts. The chain is built from TRBV28 and TRBJ1-2, with D perhaps TRBD1 (6 bases). CDR3 length equals 14 residues. CDR1 is MDHEN, CDR2 SYDVKM, per germline. Deletions cut 5 bases from V and 3 bases from J, with 13 bases between. The CDR3, as DNA: TGTGCCAGCAGTGCCGGGGGCGCAGACTATGGCTACACCTTC. It translates to CASSAGGADYGYTF.

Many counts were recorded for this clonotype. The chain is built from TRBV7-2 and TRBJ2-1; 10 bases map to TRBD2. This CDR3 is built from 15 residues. The germline V gene encodes CDR1 SGHTA and CDR2 FQGNSA. V was pared by 1 base and J by 5 bases, with 2 bases of the junction left unmatched. The CDR3 region has the DNA TGTGCCAGCAGCTTAGATGGACTAGCGGACAATGAGCAGTTCTTC. Amino acids: CASSLDGLADNEQFF.

A few counts support this clonotype. The chain recombines TRBV7-2 with TRBJ2-6, with a tentative D call TRBD2 (6 bases). The length of the CDR3 is 19 residues. V was pared by 5 bases and J by 0 bases, with 20 bases between. The germline CDR1 and CDR2 sequences are SGHTA and FQGNSA. CDR3 coding DNA: TGTGCCAGCAGCCTCCAGAATGCGGGGATTAACTCTGGGGCCAACGTCCTGACTTTC. Its protein is CASSLQNAGINSGANVLTF.

Comment on this clonotype: An end of the junction does not agree with germline; a read error may underlie this. The V call is TRBV28, the J call TRBJ2-5; the D gene is possibly TRBD2 (6 bases). Germline CDR1 is MDHEN and CDR2 is SYDVKM. The CDR3 extends over 15 amino acids. CDR3 sequence: CTSSPSVDPQETQYF. For the CDR3, the DNA is TGTACCAGCAGTCCTAGCGTGGACCCCCAAGAGACCCAGTACTTC.

This chain links TRBV29-1 with TRBJ2-3; no clear D. V was pared by 3 bases and J by 0 bases, with 13 bases between. The CDR3 extends over 15 amino acids. CDR1 and CDR2 from the germline V gene are SQVTM and ANQGSEA. CDR3 loop: CSVDPPSDSTDTQYF. The CDR3 DNA is TGCAGCGTTGATCCCCCCTCGGATAGCACAGATACGCAGTATTTT.

This clonotype has ten or more counts. The chain employs TRBV6-5 and TRBJ2-1, with D possibly matching TRBD1 (6 bases). CDR1 and CDR2 (germline): MNHEY, SVGAGI. Deletions cut 2 bases from V and 7 bases from J, with 9 bases between. The CDR3 has 13 residues. CDR3 sequence reads: CASSYLRGNEQFF. For the CDR3, the DNA is TGTGCCAGCAGTTACCTTAGGGGGAATGAGCAGTTCTTC.

This clonotype has a handful of counts. The chain couples TRBV28 to TRBJ1-1; tentative D call: TRBD1 (5 bases). Germline CDR1 reads MDHEN; CDR2 reads SYDVKM. The V end lost 3 bases, the J end lost 6 bases, and 17 bases lay between the germline ends. CDR3 length equals 15 residues. CDR3 coding DNA: TGTGCCAGCAGTTTTGCACGGCAGGGCAGATCTGAAGCTTTCTTT. Its translation: CASSFARQGRSEAFF.

CDR3 DNA: TGTGCCAGCTGTTCGAGGTCTAGCGAGACCCAGTTCTTC. Protein product: CASCSRSSETQFF. The chain links TRBV28 to TRBJ2-1; D might be TRBD2 (6 bases). The CDR3 loop spans 13 amino acids. V was shortened by 8 bases and J by 13 bases, with 21 bases between the two germline ends. CDR1 MDHEN and CDR2 SYDVKM come from the germline V gene. The full variable domain, with the rest looked up from reference TRBV28 and TRBJ2-1, is DVKVTQSSRYLVKRTGEKVFLECVQDMDHENMFWYRQDPGLGLRLIYFSYDVKMKEKGDIPEGYSVSREKKERFSLILESASTNQTSMYLCASCSRSSETQFFGPGTRLTVL.

In this sample, this clonotype turned up a few times. This chain links TRBV10-3 with TRBJ1-2; unclear D gene. Germline V gene data show CDR1 as ENHRY and CDR2 as SYGVKD. The CDR3 contains 16 residues. V was pared by 3 bases and J by 8 bases, with 22 bases between. CDR3 nucleotide sequence: TGTGCCATCAGTGATAAGGCAGCTGAGGGTAGGTCGGGCTACACCTTC. Its protein is CAISDKAAEGRSGYTF.

The table lists this clonotype with many counts. The rearrangement links TRBV27 to TRBJ2-5; 7 nucleotides align to TRBD2. The V gene end was trimmed by 5 bases and the J gene end by 2 bases; junction bases not matched to a gene: 8. This CDR3 has 15 residues. The germline CDR1 and CDR2 sequences are MNHEY and SMNVEV (reference sequence). CDR3 DNA: TGTGCCAGCAGTCCGGGGGGACCAGGGCAAGAGACCCAGTACTTC. This encodes CASSPGGPGQETQYF.

There are a few counts of this clonotype. The CDR3 loop is CASSLTPREPQHF. CDR3 DNA: TGTGCCAGCAGCCTGACTCCGAGGGAGCCCCAGCATTTT. This chain connects TRBV5-5 to TRBJ1-5; no clear D gene. The CDR3 length is 13 residues. Looked up from germline, CDR1 is SGHKS and CDR2 is YYEKEE (reference sequence). Trimming removed 4 bases at V and 8 bases at J, with 13 bases between.

This chain connects TRBV28 to TRBJ1-2, with no clear D. The germline gives CDR1 MDHEN, CDR2 SYDVKM. This CDR3 is 14 amino acids long. The germline V and J ends were trimmed by 3 bases and 9 bases, with 17 bases remaining between them. CDR3 protein: CASSFLGGGLRYTF. The CDR3 coding sequence is TGTGCCAGCAGTTTTTTGGGTGGAGGGTTGCGCTACACCTTC.

As to this clonotype: This clone may be a read error of a much larger clone one base away. V gene TRBV12-3 or TRBV12-4 combines with J gene TRBJ2-3, with 9 positions matching TRBD1. The V segment lost 4 bases and the J segment 4 bases; nucleotides outside the gene matches: 0. This CDR3 comprises 13 residues. The CDR3 region is CASSYRGPDTQYF. The CDR3 bases are TGTGCCAGCAGTTACAGGGGGCCAGATACGCAGTATTTT.

J is TRBJ1-1 and V is TRBV10-3; the match to TRBD1 covers 7 bases. Germline assignment: CDR1 ENHRY and CDR2 SYGVKD. This CDR3 has 16 amino acids. J was trimmed by 1 base and V by 3 bases; bases with no gene match: 8. CDR3 sequence reads: CAISEGAWDRNTEAFF. The CDR3 DNA follows: TGTGCCATCAGTGAAGGGGCTTGGGACAGGAACACTGAAGCTTTCTTT.

This clonotype turned up a few times. The chain is built from TRBV7-2 and TRBJ1-2; D not resolved. Germline-derived CDR1 and CDR2 are SGHTA and FQGNSA. V lost 1 base and J lost 4, with 13 bases in between. The CDR3 consists of 15 residues. The CDR3 loop is CASSLGRSGCYGYTF. The CDR3 nucleotides read TGTGCCAGCAGCTTAGGGCGTAGTGGTTGCTATGGCTACACCTTC.

This clonotype occurred many times. The chain is built from TRBV20-1 and TRBJ2-1; 7 nucleotides align to TRBD1. Trimming removed 2 bases from V and 9 bases from J; junction bases left unmatched: 7. The CDR3 covers 13 residues. Germline CDR1 DFQATT, CDR2 SNEGSKA (reference sequence). The CDR3 here is CSARPPTGREQFF. CDR3 nucleotides: TGCAGTGCTAGACCCCCGACAGGGCGTGAGCAGTTCTTC.

The table lists this clonotype with many counts. This rearrangement joins TRBV20-1 to TRBJ2-3; D not resolved. The CDR3 is 11 residues long. V lost 5 bases and J 2 bases, leaving 5 bases between the germline ends. The germline V gene encodes CDR1 DFQATT and CDR2 SNEGSKA (reference sequence). CDR3 amino acids: CSALLTDTQYF. CDR3 sequence (DNA): TGCAGTGCTCTACTCACAGATACGCAGTATTTT.

The CDR3 loop reads CASSTGPCEQYF. DNA for the CDR3: TGCGCCAGCAGCACTGGGCCCTGCGAGCAGTACTTC. This chain joins TRBV5-1 and TRBJ2-1; unclear D gene. The DNA end is a closer match to TRBJ2-7, so the J assignment may be wrong. Germline CDR1 is SGHRS and CDR2 is YFSETQ. This CDR3 is built from 12 residues.

This clonotype showed up many times. V is TRBV12-3 or TRBV12-4 and J is TRBJ2-5; D gene ambiguous. This CDR3 contains 13 residues. V was cut by 5 bases and J by 5 bases, with 12 bases left in between. The CDR3 DNA sequence: TGTGCCAGCAGTCCAGGTTCGTGGGAGACCCAGTACTTC. It is translated as CASSPGSWETQYF.

The chain joins TRBV12-3 or TRBV12-4 to TRBJ2-7, with D maybe TRBD2 (6 bases). The CDR3 has 14 amino acids. V lost 3 bases to trimming and J lost 4 bases, with 13 bases between them. In DNA form, the CDR3 reads TGTGCCAGCAGTTTGTTGGCGGGGCAGTACGAGCAGTACTTC. This translates into CASSLLAGQYEQYF.

The chain links TRBV21-1 to TRBJ1-2. TRBV21-1 is a recognized pseudogene. The CDR3 runs to 13 residues. CDR3: CASSNPLHYGYTF. CDR3 coding DNA: TGTGCCAGCAGCAACCCATTGCACTATGGCTACACCTTC.

Details on this clonotype: With a much larger clone just one base away, this may be a read error. This chain connects TRBV3-1 to TRBJ2-5; D remains unclear. The V gene's germline CDR1 is LGHDT and CDR2 YNNKEL (reference sequence). V was pared by 7 bases and J by 5 bases, with 14 bases between. The CDR3 runs to 13 residues. This CDR3 is CASKLGVLETQYF. In nucleotides, the CDR3 is TGTGCCAGCAAGCTAGGAGTCTTGGAGACCCAGTACTTC.

J is TRBJ2-1 and V is TRBV20-1; D unclear. This CDR3 contains 12 residues. From germline, CDR1 is DFQATT and CDR2 SNEGSKA (reference sequence). V shed 0 bases and J shed 7 bases, with 7 bases lying between them. CDR3 sequence reads: CSARDRPNEQFF. Written as DNA, the CDR3 is TGCAGTGCTAGAGACCGACCGAATGAGCAGTTCTTC.

This clonotype was seen more than once but under ten times. The J gene is TRBJ2-3, the V gene TRBV28; 9 bases agree with TRBD2. The CDR3 sequence is 14 residues long. The V gene's germline CDR1 is MDHEN and CDR2 SYDVKM. V gave up 4 bases and J gave up 7 bases; unmatched junction bases: 6. CDR3 region: CASSSLAGPYTQYF. In DNA form, the CDR3 reads TGTGCCAGCAGTTCCCTAGCGGGGCCCTATACGCAGTATTTT.

The J gene is TRBJ2-5, the V gene TRBV5-6; 9 bases map to TRBD1. From germline, CDR1 is SGHDT and CDR2 YYEEEE. The CDR3 runs to 14 residues. The junction had 8 bases not matched to a gene; V was cut back by 6 bases and J by 5 bases. This CDR3 is CASTLGQGVETQYF. CDR3 sequence (DNA): TGTGCCAGCACCCTGGGACAGGGTGTGGAGACCCAGTACTTC. Supplemented by reference TRBV5-6 and TRBJ2-5, the full variable domain reads DAGVTQSPTHLIKTRGQQVTLRCSPKSGHDTVSWYQQALGQGPQFIFQYYEEEERQRGNFPDRFSGHQFPNYSSELNVNALLLGDSALYLCASTLGQGVETQYFGPGTRLLVL.